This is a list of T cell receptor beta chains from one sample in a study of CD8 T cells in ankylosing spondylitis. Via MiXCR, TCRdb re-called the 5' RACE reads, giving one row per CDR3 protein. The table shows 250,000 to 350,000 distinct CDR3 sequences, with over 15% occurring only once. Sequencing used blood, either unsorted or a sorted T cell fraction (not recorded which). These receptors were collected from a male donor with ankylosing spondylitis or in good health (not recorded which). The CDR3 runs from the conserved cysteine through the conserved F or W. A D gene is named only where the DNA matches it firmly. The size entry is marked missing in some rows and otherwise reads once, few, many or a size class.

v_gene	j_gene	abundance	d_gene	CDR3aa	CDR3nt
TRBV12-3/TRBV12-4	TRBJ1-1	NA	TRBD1	CASSSGTVTEAFF	TGTGCCAGCAGTTCCGGGACAGTCACTGAAGCTTTCTTT
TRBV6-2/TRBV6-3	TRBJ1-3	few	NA	CASSPAGLGNTIYF	TGTGCCAGCAGCCCCGCAGGGCTCGGAAACACCATATATTTT
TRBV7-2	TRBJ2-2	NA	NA	CASSLGGQLRELFF	TGTGCCAGCAGCTTAGGTGGACAGCTCCGGGAGCTGTTTTTT
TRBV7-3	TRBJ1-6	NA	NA	CASSLGILNSPLHF	TGTGCCAGCAGCTTGGGGATTCTGAATTCACCCCTCCACTTT
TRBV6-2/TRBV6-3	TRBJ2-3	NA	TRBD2	CASSLNLAGDPTDTQYF	TGTGCCAGCAGTCTAAACCTAGCGGGAGATCCCACAGATACGCAGTATTTT
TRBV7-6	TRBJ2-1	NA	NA	CASSLSSPSGSAYNEQFF	TGTGCCAGCAGCTTATCGAGTCCCTCCGGGAGCGCCTACAATGAGCAGTTCTTC
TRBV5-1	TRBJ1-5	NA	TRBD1	CASSLSGTGDQPQHF	TGCGCCAGCAGCTTGAGTGGGACAGGGGATCAGCCCCAGCATTTT
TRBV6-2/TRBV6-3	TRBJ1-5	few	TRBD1	CASSYGGDRGPNQPQHF	TGTGCCAGCAGTTACGGGGGGGACAGGGGCCCCAATCAGCCCCAGCATTTT
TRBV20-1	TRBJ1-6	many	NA	CSARAQAGNSPLHF	TGCAGTGCTAGAGCGCAGGCTGGGAATTCACCCCTCCACTTT
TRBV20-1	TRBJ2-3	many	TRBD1	CSAPNRGSGDTQYF	TGCAGTGCTCCTAACAGGGGTTCCGGAGATACGCAGTATTTT
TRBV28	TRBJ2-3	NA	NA	CASSLWGGTSADTQYF	TGTGCCAGCAGTTTATGGGGCGGCACATCGGCAGATACGCAGTATTTT
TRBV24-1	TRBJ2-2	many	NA	CATSDFERGATGELFF	TGTGCCACCAGTGATTTTGAGAGGGGGGCGACCGGGGAGCTGTTTTTT
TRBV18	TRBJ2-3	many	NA	CASSPLRNTDTQYF	TGTGCCAGCTCACCTCTCCGTAACACAGATACGCAGTATTTT
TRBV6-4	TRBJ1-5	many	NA	CASSDGGQNQPQHF	TGTGCCAGCAGTGACGGGGGGCAGAATCAGCCCCAGCATTTT
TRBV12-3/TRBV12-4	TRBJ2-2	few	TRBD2	CASSTGGLNTGELFF	TGTGCCAGCAGTACGGGGGGTCTGAACACCGGGGAGCTGTTTTTT
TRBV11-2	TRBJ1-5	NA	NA	CASRDGDQPQHF	TGTGCCAGCCGGGATGGCGATCAGCCCCAGCATTTT
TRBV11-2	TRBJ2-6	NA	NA	CASSLDLGVGLWGANVLTF	TGTGCCAGCAGCTTAGATCTGGGGGTAGGATTGTGGGGGGCCAACGTCCTGACTTTC
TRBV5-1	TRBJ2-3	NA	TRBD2	CASSPGLAGGRTDTQYF	TGCGCCAGCAGCCCGGGACTAGCGGGAGGGCGCACAGATACGCAGTATTTT
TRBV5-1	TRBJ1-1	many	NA	CASWDGRMNTEAFF	TGCGCCAGCTGGGACGGGCGGATGAACACTGAAGCTTTCTTT
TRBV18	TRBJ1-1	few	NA	CASSPPYRTMNTEAFF	TGTGCCAGCTCACCACCCTACAGGACTATGAACACTGAAGCTTTCTTT
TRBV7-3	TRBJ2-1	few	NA	CASSLTGDNEQFF	TGTGCCAGCAGCTTAACGGGTGACAATGAGCAGTTCTTC
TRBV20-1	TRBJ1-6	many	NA	CSASDQVGSPLHF	TGCAGTGCTAGTGACCAGGTGGGCTCACCCCTCCACTTT
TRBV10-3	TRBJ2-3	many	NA	CAISDSTDTQYF	TGTGCCATCAGTGACAGCACAGATACGCAGTATTTT
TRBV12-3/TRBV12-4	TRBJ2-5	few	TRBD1	CASSSQNRGQGETQYF	TGTGCCAGCAGTTCGCAGAACAGGGGGCAGGGAGAGACCCAGTACTTC
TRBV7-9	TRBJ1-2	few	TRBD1	CASSLVSGGSIYGYTF	TGTGCCAGCAGCTTAGTTTCAGGGGGCTCCATCTATGGCTACACCTTC
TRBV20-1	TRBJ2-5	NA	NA	CSAVGTQETQYF	TGCAGTGCGGTGGGGACCCAAGAGACCCAGTACTTC
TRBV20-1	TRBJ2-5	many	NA	CSARDLETQYF	TGCAGTGCTAGAGATCTTGAGACCCAGTACTTC
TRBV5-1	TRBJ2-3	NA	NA	CASSPKGGSDTQYF	TGCGCCAGCAGCCCGAAGGGAGGCAGTGATACGCAGTATTTT
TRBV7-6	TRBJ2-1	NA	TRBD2	CASSLESSGSSYNEQFF	TGTGCCAGCAGCTTAGAAAGTAGCGGGAGCTCCTACAATGAGCAGTTCTTC
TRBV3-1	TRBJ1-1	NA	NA	CASSPLEGTEAFF	TGTGCCAGCAGCCCTTTGGAAGGCACTGAAGCTTTCTTT
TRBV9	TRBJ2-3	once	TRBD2	CANSRGLAGVADTQYF	TGTGCCAACAGCCGAGGTCTAGCGGGGGTGGCAGATACGCAGTATTTT
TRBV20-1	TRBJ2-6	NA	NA	CSARDWRSGANVLTF	TGCAGTGCTAGAGATTGGCGCTCTGGGGCCAACGTCCTGACTTTC
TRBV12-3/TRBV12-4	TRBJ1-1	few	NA	CASTQQDTSEAFF	TGTGCCAGCACCCAGCAGGACACGTCTGAAGCTTTCTTT
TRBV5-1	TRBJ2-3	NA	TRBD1	CASSPDRGDEDTQYF	TGCGCCAGCAGCCCCGACAGGGGTGACGAAGATACGCAGTATTTT
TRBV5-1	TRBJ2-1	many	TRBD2	CASSFAGVTYNEQFF	TGCGCCAGCAGCTTTGCGGGAGTAACCTACAATGAGCAGTTCTTC
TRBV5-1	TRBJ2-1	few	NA	CASSLDPLSDYEQFF	TGCGCCAGCAGCTTGGATCCGTTATCGGATTATGAGCAGTTCTTC
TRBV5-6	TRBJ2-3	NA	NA	CASSLRGGDSSDTQYF	TGTGCCAGCAGCTTGCGGGGCGGCGATTCATCGGATACGCAGTATTTT
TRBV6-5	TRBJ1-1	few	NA	CASSSPTEAFF	TGTGCCAGCAGTTCCCCCACTGAAGCTTTCTTT
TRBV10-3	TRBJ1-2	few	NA	CAISDLDYGYTF	TGTGCCATCAGTGACCTGGACTATGGCTACACCTTC
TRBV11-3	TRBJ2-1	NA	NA	CASSLGGGRFNNEQFF	TGTGCCAGCAGCTTAGGAGGGGGACGGTTTAACAATGAGCAGTTCTTC
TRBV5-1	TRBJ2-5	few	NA	CASSLRGRLAYQETQYF	TGCGCCAGCAGCTTACGGGGCAGGCTAGCTTACCAAGAGACCCAGTACTTC
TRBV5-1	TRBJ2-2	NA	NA	CASSGGTSAGELFF	TGCGCCAGCAGCGGCGGGACGTCGGCCGGGGAGCTGTTTTTT